The next 20 T cell receptor beta chains were all read from a single sample in a study of cytomegalovirus exposure and HLA in healthy donors. PCR involved 60 Vbeta and 13 Jbeta primers. TCRdb's table, derived via immunoSEQ multiplex PCR, lists solely in-frame clones and lacks some. The sample lists some 180,000 clones; 84% were seen once. Sequenced input: PBMCs. These receptors were obtained from a girl aged 2 to 10 in good health and CMV-seropositive.

J is TRBJ1-1 and V is TRBV5-6, with a weak D call TRBD1 (6 bases). The CDR3 runs 15 residues. Germline CDR1 SGHDT, CDR2 YYEEEE. Trimming cost V 4 bases and J 1 base, with 14 bases left between them. Here the CDR3 reads CASSHAQGWNTEAFF. The DNA for the CDR3 is TGTGCCAGCAGCCACGCACAGGGATGGAACACTGAAGCTTTCTTT.

The J gene is TRBJ2-1, the V gene TRBV5-1; the match to TRBD2 covers 11 bases. CDR1 SGHRS and CDR2 YFSETQ come from the germline V gene. V lost 4 bases, J lost 3 bases, and 9 bases stayed unmatched. The CDR3 has 17 residues. CDR3 amino acids: CASSLPPLAGGYNEQFF. CDR3 DNA sequence: TGCGCCAGCAGCCTCCCACCTCTAGCGGGGGGCTACAATGAGCAGTTCTTC.

The chain employs TRBV30 and TRBJ2-3, with D perhaps matching TRBD2 (6 bases). Germline values: CDR1 GTSNPN, CDR2 SVGIG (reference sequence). Between the trimmed V and J ends, which lost 4 bases and 0 bases, there was a span of 11 bases. The CDR3 runs 14 residues. CDR3 DNA: TGTGCCTGGACTTTCGCGGGGAGCACAGATACGCAGTATTTT. Translation: CAWTFAGSTDTQYF.

The chain carries TRBV5-1 and TRBJ2-3; 8 bases line up with TRBD2. There are 15 residues in the CDR3. The V and J ends lost 4 bases and 4 bases, in that order; junction bases with no gene match: 8. CDR1 and CDR2 from the germline V gene are SGHRS and YFSETQ. Written as DNA, the CDR3 is TGCGCCAGCAGCCCCCTGTCGGGAGGGCCAGATACGCAGTATTTT. It codes for CASSPLSGGPDTQYF.

CDR3 bases: TGTGCCAGCAGTGATCATATAAAGAGGGTTTCAGATACGCAGTATTTT. It yields the protein CASSDHIKRVSDTQYF. The chain carries TRBV6-1 and TRBJ2-3, with D possibly matching TRBD2 (5 bases). The CDR3 extends over 16 amino acids. Germline values: CDR1 MNHNS, CDR2 SASEGT. V lost 3 bases and J 4 bases, leaving 17 bases between the germline ends.

The rearrangement uses TRBV28 and TRBJ2-5; the D gene is possibly TRBD2 (6 bases). This CDR3 region has 16 residues. V lost 4 bases and J 5 bases, leaving 20 bases between the germline ends. Germline V CDR1 and CDR2: MDHEN, SYDVKM. CDR3 bases: TGTGCCAGCAGTTCCCGGGACTTCGGGCGTTGGGAGACCCAGTACTTC. Its protein product is CASSSRDFGRWETQYF.

This clone was counted once. The junction departs from germline at one end; a sequencing error may be responsible. DNA for the CDR3: TGTGCCAGCAAAGAAGGCGGTAGCAATCAGCCCCCGCATTTT. This codes for CASKEGGSNQPPHF. The rearrangement joins TRBV2 to TRBJ1-5; D gene unclear. Germline lookup yields CDR1 SNHLY and CDR2 FYNNEI. The CDR3 has 14 amino acids.

This chain's CDR3 is CASSQAPQETQYF. In nucleotides, the CDR3 is TGTGCCAGCAGCCAAGCACCGCAAGAGACCCAGTACTTC. The chain joins TRBV9 to TRBJ2-5; no clear D gene. There are 13 residues in the CDR3. Germline V gene lookup returns CDR1 SGDLS and CDR2 YYNGEE. The V and J ends lost 4 bases and 2 bases respectively, with 9 bases between them.

This chain uses TRBV5-4 with TRBJ1-2; 9 bases align to TRBD1. CDR1 SGHNT and CDR2 YYREEE come from the germline V gene (reference sequence). Trimming took 6 bases from V and 6 from J; bases not matched to a gene: 6. The length of the CDR3 is 13 residues. CDR3 protein: CASTLGQGNGYTF. DNA of the CDR3: TGTGCCAGCACCCTGGGACAGGGTAATGGCTACACCTTC. Looking up the rest from reference TRBV5-4 and TRBJ1-2 gives the full variable domain: ETGVTQSPTHLIKTRGQQVTLRCSSQSGHNTVSWYQQALGQGPQFIFQYYREEENGRGNFPPRFSGLQFPNYSSELNVNALELDDSALYLCASTLGQGNGYTFGSGTRLTVV.

This chain joins TRBV18 and TRBJ2-6; 7 bases agree with TRBD2. Germline V CDR1 and CDR2: KGHSH, LQKENI. The J segment lost 0 bases and the V segment lost 6 bases, leaving 8 bases of the junction unmatched. CDR3 length equals 17 residues. The chain's CDR3 is CASSRGLVNSGANVLTF. In nucleotides, the CDR3 is TGTGCCAGCTCCCGCGGACTAGTGAACTCTGGGGCCAACGTCCTGACTTTC.

This chain connects TRBV5-8 to TRBJ2-7, with 7 bases lining up with TRBD1. V gave up 5 bases and J gave up 3 bases; unmatched junction bases: 11. The CDR3 contains 15 residues. From germline, CDR1 is SGHTS and CDR2 YDEGEE. CDR3 amino acids: CASRRLNRDSYEQYF. CDR3 bases: TGTGCCAGCAGGAGACTCAACCGGGACAGCTACGAGCAGTACTTC.

This clone occurred a few times. This sequence joins TRBV6-1 and TRBJ2-7; D may be TRBD2 (6 bases). This CDR3 has 14 residues. Germline CDR1 and CDR2: MNHNS and SASEGT. V lost 8 bases and J lost 0, with 14 bases in between. The CDR3 loop is CASLLWDFSYEQYF. In nucleotides, the CDR3 is TGTGCCAGCCTCCTTTGGGACTTCTCCTACGAGCAGTACTTC.

This chain links TRBV27 with TRBJ2-1; the match to TRBD1 covers 10 bases. This CDR3 spans 16 amino acids. V was pared by 5 bases and J by 4 bases, with 8 bases of the junction left unmatched. CDR1 and CDR2 (germline): MNHEY, SMNVEV (reference sequence). The DNA of the CDR3 is TGTGCCAGCAGTACCCCCGGGACAGGGGAGTACAATGAGCAGTTCTTC. Encoded protein: CASSTPGTGEYNEQFF.

The rearrangement uses TRBV7-3 and TRBJ1-1, with D unclear. Germline V CDR1 and CDR2: SGHTA, FQGTGA. The CDR3 extends over 13 amino acids. V lost 4 bases, J lost 1 base, and 7 bases lay in between. CDR3 in amino acids: CASSSDSNTEAFF. The CDR3 DNA reads as TGTGCCAGCAGCTCAGACTCGAACACTGAAGCTTTCTTT.

Only a few counts were recorded for this clone. This chain joins TRBV5-1 and TRBJ2-2, with TRBD1 identical over 7 bases. Germline loops: CDR1 SGHRS, CDR2 YFSETQ. The length of the CDR3 is 16 residues. V was clipped by 0 bases and J by 2 bases; unmatched bases: 4. The CDR3 here is CASSLGQGQNTGELFF. The CDR3 DNA follows: TGCGCCAGCAGCTTGGGACAGGGACAAAACACCGGGGAGCTGTTTTTT.

In this sample, this clone turned up once. One end of the junction does not line up with germline, which may come from a read error. CDR3 amino acids: CASSSTPLRGFDF. DNA of the CDR3: TGTGCCAGCAGCTCTACCCCGTTGCGGGGGTTTGACTTC. The chain recombines TRBV7-9 with TRBJ2-7; 7 positions match TRBD2. Germline assignment: CDR1 SEHNR and CDR2 FQNEAQ (reference sequence). The CDR3 sequence is 13 residues long.

The chain employs TRBV6-5 and TRBJ1-1; 7 bases are shared with TRBD1. Losses at the gene ends were 2 bases for V and 2 bases for J; bases not matched to a gene: 5. The CDR3 is 15 residues long. Germline values: CDR1 MNHEY, CDR2 SVGAGI. The CDR3 protein is CASSYGGQRNTEAFF. CDR3 sequence (DNA): TGTGCCAGCAGTTACGGGGGACAGAGAAACACTGAAGCTTTCTTT.

This rearrangement joins TRBV2 to TRBJ1-5, with D uncertain. V gave up 2 bases and J gave up 4 bases, with 6 bases separating them. The CDR3 spans 13 residues. Per the germline V gene, CDR1 is SNHLY and CDR2 is FYNNEI. As DNA, the CDR3 is TGTGCCAGCAGTGAACTCAGTAATCAGCCCCAGCATTTT. Amino acid sequence: CASSELSNQPQHF.

The chain joins TRBV14 to TRBJ2-7, with TRBD2 as a possible D gene (5 bases). V lost 4 bases and J 4 bases, leaving 14 bases between the germline ends. The CDR3 runs 14 residues. Per the germline V gene, CDR1 is SGHDN and CDR2 is FVKESK. CDR3 DNA sequence: TGTGCCAGCAGCCCCGGGATGATGGGGTACGAGCAGTACTTC. It specifies CASSPGMMGYEQYF.

The chain combines TRBV21-1 with TRBJ2-7; the table's TRBD2 call for D was not verified on the DNA. TRBV21-1 is recorded as a pseudogene. This CDR3 is built from 13 residues. CDR3 bases: TGTGCCAGCTCCCGGGAAAATCCATACGAGCAGTACTTC. Translation gives CASSRENPYEQYF.